Shown below are 10 T cell receptor beta chains from a single sample sequenced in a study of CD8 T cells in ankylosing spondylitis. TCRdb recomputed calls from the 5' RACE reads with MiXCR, one row per CDR3 protein. This sample has 150,000 to 200,000 distinct CDR3 sequences, with 15% to 20% found just once. The source material was blood, either unsorted or a sorted T cell fraction (not recorded which). Source of these receptors: a male donor between 5 and 35 years old with ankylosing spondylitis or in good health (not recorded which).

The V and J genes are TRBV10-3 and TRBJ2-5; maybe TRBD1 (5 bases). The CDR3 has 14 amino acids. In germline, CDR1 is ENHRY, CDR2 SYGVKD. Deletions cut 3 bases from V and 5 bases from J, with 13 bases between. The DNA for the CDR3 is TGTGCCATCAGTGAAGAGATCACAGGCGAGACCCAGTACTTC. Translated: CAISEEITGETQYF.

This chain connects TRBV18 to TRBJ2-7; 7 nucleotides match TRBD2. The V gene's germline CDR1 is KGHSH and CDR2 LQKENI. Germline trimming cut 3 bases from V and 1 base from J; bases unmatched to any gene: 12. The CDR3 loop spans 17 amino acids. The CDR3 loop is CASSPDSSGSWSYEQYV. As DNA, the CDR3 is TGTGCCAGCTCACCGGATTCTAGCGGATCATGGTCCTACGAGCAGTACGTC.

The J gene is TRBJ2-7, the V gene TRBV4-1, with a possible D match to TRBD1 (6 bases). The CDR3 loop spans 14 amino acids. The V end lost 0 bases, the J end lost 5 bases, and 11 bases lay between the germline ends. Germline values: CDR1 MGHRA, CDR2 YSYEKL. CDR3 DNA: TGCGCCAGCAGCCAAGAGACAGGATGGGACGAGCAGTACGTC. Translating gives CASSQETGWDEQYV.

This chain links TRBV12-3 or TRBV12-4 with TRBJ2-2, with TRBD2 matching over 14 bases. The CDR3 covers 17 residues. V lost 5 bases and J lost 3; bases outside the gene matches: 5. The CDR3 is CASSPRTSGRYTGELFF. Written as DNA, the CDR3 is TGTGCCAGCAGTCCCCGGACTAGCGGGAGGTACACCGGGGAGCTGTTTTTT.

This clonotype was detected a few times. This chain uses TRBV7-9 with TRBJ2-1; D unresolved. The CDR3 runs to 12 residues. In germline, CDR1 is SEHNR, CDR2 FQNEAQ (reference sequence). V shed 10 bases and J shed 8 bases, with 15 bases lying between them. For the CDR3, the DNA is TGTGCCACCACAGCCCCCGAGGATGAGCAGTTCTTC. Translated: CATTAPEDEQFF.

This clonotype was detected ten times or more. The V and J genes are TRBV29-1 and TRBJ2-7; D possibly matches TRBD1 or TRBD2 (5 bases each). Trimming removed 8 bases at V and 7 bases at J, with 18 bases between. Germline V gene data show CDR1 as SQVTM and CDR2 as ANQGSEA. The CDR3 is 12 amino acids. CDR3 DNA sequence: TGCAGCCGGCGTCAGGGAGTATGTGAGCAGTACGTC. It yields the protein CSRRQGVCEQYV.

This clonotype was counted ten times or more. The chain combines TRBV7-2 with TRBJ1-4; D is unclear. V lost 4 bases to trimming and J lost 8 bases, with 8 bases between them. The CDR3 spans 12 residues. The germline CDR1 and CDR2 sequences are SGHTA and FQGNSA. This chain's CDR3 is CASSSDGEKLFF. The CDR3 DNA reads as TGTGCCAGCAGCTCAGACGGAGAAAAACTGTTTTTT. The whole variable domain, remainder taken from reference TRBV7-2 and TRBJ1-4, is GAGVSQSPSNKVTEKGKDVELRCDPISGHTALYWYRQSLGQGLEFLIYFQGNSAPDKSGLPSDRFSAERTGGSVSTLTIQRTQQEDSAVYLCASSSDGEKLFFGSGTQLSVL.

This clonotype was seen more than once but under ten times. The chain links TRBV20-1 to TRBJ2-7, with D tentatively TRBD1 or TRBD2 (5 bases each). V was cut by 4 bases and J by 6 bases, with 16 bases left in between. The V gene's germline CDR1 is DFQATT and CDR2 SNEGSKA (reference sequence). The CDR3 is 13 amino acids. CDR3 nucleotides: TGCAGTGCTATTCAGGGACGGCTAGGCGAGCAGTACTTC. This sequence encodes CSAIQGRLGEQYF.

This clonotype showed up many times. The V call is TRBV20-1, the J call TRBJ1-4; D is perhaps TRBD1 (5 bases). The CDR3 spans 14 residues. V lost 1 base, J lost 7 bases, and 13 bases lay in between. The germline CDR1 and CDR2 sequences are DFQATT and SNEGSKA (reference sequence). The CDR3 nucleotides are TGCAGTGCTAGAGCACAGGCGCTCGGTGAAAAACTGTTTTTT. As protein: CSARAQALGEKLFF.

The sample holds many counts of this clonotype. The chain couples TRBV4-2 to TRBJ2-5; TRBD1 is a possible D gene (6 bases). The CDR3 is made up of 16 amino acids. The V gene lost 1 base and the J gene lost 5 bases, with 17 bases spanning the gap. Germline loops: CDR1 LGHNA, CDR2 YNFKEQ. CDR3 sequence reads: CASSQGGAGVGETQYF. The CDR3 bases are TGTGCCAGCAGCCAAGGAGGGGCAGGGGTGGGGGAGACCCAGTACTTC.